These 30 T cell receptor beta chains came from one sample sequenced in a study of blood T cell repertoires in COVID-19. Profiled with immunoSEQ multiplex PCR; TCRdb holds only in-frame clones, not every one. The top ten clones hold 13% to 15% of a sample with about 50,000 clones, 65% to 90% of them seen once. Input material: peripheral blood. The receptors derive from a man aged 65 to 79 with acute or convalescent COVID-19.

The gene calls are TRBV18 and TRBJ2-6; TRBD1 aligns across 9 bases. Germline V lookup: CDR1 KGHSH, CDR2 LQKENI. This CDR3 comprises 18 residues. Unmatched junction bases numbered 8, after V lost 3 bases and J lost 2 bases. In DNA, the CDR3 is TGTGCCAGCTCACCGCGGGACAGGGTAGGGACTGGGGCCAACGTCCTGACTTTC. Its protein is CASSPRDRVGTGANVLTF. Full variable domain (missing parts from reference TRBV18 and TRBJ2-6): NAGVMQNPRHLVRRRGQEARLRCSPMKGHSHVYWYRQLPEEGLKFMVYLQKENIIDESGMPKERFSAEFPKEGPSILRIQQVVRGDSAAYFCASSPRDRVGTGANVLTFGAGSRLTVL.

The chain links TRBV6-2 or TRBV6-3 to TRBJ1-5, with D possibly TRBD1 on 5 matching bases. Trimming took 4 bases from V and 6 from J, leaving 16 bases between them. CDR3 length equals 15 residues. Germline V lookup: CDR1 MNHEY, CDR2 SVGEGT. CDR3 sequence (DNA): TGTGCCAGCAGTTCGGCCGGGGGGGGAGGTCAGCCCCAGCATTTT. Its translation is CASSSAGGGGQPQHF.

CDR3 region: CASSAPGGAEQYF. The CDR3 DNA reads TGTGCCAGCAGCGCCCCGGGGGGGGCGGAGCAGTACTTC. The chain recombines TRBV9 with TRBJ2-7, with 8 bases that match TRBD2. This CDR3 spans 13 amino acids. Germline V gene data show CDR1 as SGDLS and CDR2 as YYNGEE. The V gene end was trimmed by 3 bases and the J gene end by 7 bases; junction bases not matched to a gene: 6.

The J gene is TRBJ2-3, the V gene TRBV5-1; a weak D match, TRBD1 (6 bases). Trimming took off 0 bases at V and 1 base at J, with 6 bases between the two ends. Germline CDR1 reads SGHRS; CDR2 reads YFSETQ. The CDR3 runs 14 residues. The CDR3 loop reads CASSLGGRTDTQYF. Written as DNA, the CDR3 is TGCGCCAGCAGCTTGGGGGGGCGCACAGATACGCAGTATTTT.

A few counts support this clone. The chain carries TRBV7-9 and TRBJ1-1, with D maybe TRBD1 (5 bases). V lost 5 bases and J lost 1, with 11 bases in between. This CDR3 spans 14 amino acids. From germline, CDR1 is SEHNR and CDR2 FQNEAQ (reference sequence). CDR3 bases: TGTGCCAGCAGCGGGACGGGGGAGAACACTGAAGCTTTCTTT. This encodes CASSGTGENTEAFF. Together with reference TRBV7-9 and TRBJ1-1, the CDR3 gives the full variable domain: DTGVSQNPRHKITKRGQNVTFRCDPISEHNRLYWYRQTLGQGPEFLTYFQNEAQLEKSRLLSDRFSAERPKGSFSTLEIQRTEQGDSAMYLCASSGTGENTEAFFGQGTRLTVV.

The chain carries TRBV5-1 and TRBJ2-1; 10 bases map to TRBD2. Germline V gives CDR1 SGHRS, CDR2 YFSETQ. The CDR3 extends over 18 amino acids. Trimming at V came to 3 bases and at J to 10 bases, leaving 19 bases not matched to a gene. In DNA, the CDR3 is TGCGCCAGCAGCTCACCAGGGCAACTAGCGGGGCTACGGGGGGAGCAGTTCTTC. It encodes CASSSPGQLAGLRGEQFF.

The rearrangement uses TRBV9 and TRBJ2-1; D may be TRBD2 (6 bases). Trimming removed 3 bases at V and 8 bases at J, with 18 bases between. This CDR3 has 15 residues. The germline V gene has CDR1 SGDLS and CDR2 YYNGEE. Written as DNA, the CDR3 is TGTGCCAGCAGCGGAATTGGAGGGACTTCGGATGAGCAGTTCTTC. Translated, it gives CASSGIGGTSDEQFF.

V usage is TRBV12-5 and J usage is TRBJ2-2, with D possibly being TRBD2 (5 bases). Trimming cost V 0 bases and J 3 bases, with 11 bases left between them. The CDR3 extends over 16 amino acids. CDR1 is LGHNT, CDR2 FRNRAP, per germline. The DNA for the CDR3 is TGTGCTAGTGGTTTGGTGGCGGGTTCGGACACCGGGGAGCTGTTTTTT. It is translated as CASGLVAGSDTGELFF. Supplemented by reference TRBV12-5 and TRBJ2-2, the full variable domain reads DARVTQTPRHKVTEMGQEVTMRCQPILGHNTVFWYRQTMMQGLELLAYFRNRAPLDDSGMPKDRFSAEMPDATLATLKIQPSEPRDSAVYFCASGLVAGSDTGELFFGEGSRLTVL.

The chain uses TRBV29-1 and TRBJ1-1; D remains unclear. The CDR3 consists of 12 residues. The germline V gene encodes CDR1 SQVTM and CDR2 ANQGSEA. Trimming shortened V by 3 bases and J by 6 bases, and 11 bases separated the two germline ends. DNA of the CDR3: TGCAGCGTTGAGTCAGATCGGGCTGAAGCTTTCTTT. Protein product: CSVESDRAEAFF. Full variable domain (outside the CDR3, taken from reference TRBV29-1 and TRBJ1-1): SAVISQKPSRDICQRGTSLTIQCQVDSQVTMMFWYRQQPGQSLTLIATANQGSEATYESGFVIDKFPISRPNLTFSTLTVSNMSPEDSSIYLCSVESDRAEAFFGQGTRLTVV.

The V gene is TRBV20-1, the J gene TRBJ2-1; a weak D match, TRBD2 (5 bases). This CDR3 has 12 amino acids. The germline V and J ends were trimmed by 3 bases and 15 bases, with 18 bases remaining between them. Germline V gene sequence: CDR1 DFQATT, CDR2 SNEGSKA (reference sequence). The DNA of the CDR3 is TGCAGTGCTAGTCCCGGACTCGTTAAAACGTTCTTC. Residues: CSASPGLVKTFF.

This chain links TRBV7-9 with TRBJ2-3; perhaps TRBD2 as D (5 bases). The CDR3 has 15 residues. Trimming stripped 7 bases from V and 0 bases from J, with 14 bases between. The V gene's germline CDR1 is SEHNR and CDR2 FQNEAQ (reference sequence). The CDR3 reads CASNLLASSTDTQYF. The CDR3 DNA sequence: TGTGCCAGCAACCTTTTAGCGTCTAGCACAGATACGCAGTATTTT.

The chain has TRBV2 and TRBJ1-2; possible D gene TRBD1, 6 bases. The ends were cut back, 2 bases at V and 3 bases at J, with 7 bases in the middle. Germline CDR1 and CDR2: SNHLY and FYNNEI. The CDR3 totals 13 residues. The CDR3 here is CASSEQGYYGYTF. The CDR3, as DNA: TGTGCCAGCAGTGAACAGGGGTACTATGGCTACACCTTC.

The gene calls are TRBV19 and TRBJ1-5; D is perhaps TRBD1 (5 bases). The V end lost 7 bases, the J end lost 3 bases, and 10 bases lay between the germline ends. CDR1 is LNHDA, CDR2 SQIVND, per germline (reference sequence). The CDR3 loop spans 13 amino acids. As DNA, the CDR3 is TGTGCCAGTAACCGACAGCACAATCAGCCCCAGCATTTT. It translates to CASNRQHNQPQHF.

The chain carries TRBV5-1 and TRBJ1-2, with 8 nucleotides matching TRBD1. This CDR3 comprises 15 residues. The germline V gene encodes CDR1 SGHRS and CDR2 YFSETQ. J lost 4 bases, V lost 4 bases, and 9 bases had no gene match. The CDR3 is CASSSYGQGLYGYTF. The CDR3 nucleotides read TGCGCCAGCAGCAGTTATGGACAGGGCCTCTATGGCTACACCTTC.

The genes are TRBV10-3 and TRBJ2-3; D is possibly TRBD2 (5 bases). V was trimmed by 6 bases and J by 0 bases, leaving 16 bases between them. Looked up from germline, CDR1 is ENHRY and CDR2 is SYGVKD. CDR3 length: 16 amino acids. The CDR3 coding sequence is TGTGCCATCAGGCGTGGTAGCGTCAGTAGCACAGATACGCAGTATTTT. Amino acid sequence: CAIRRGSVSSTDTQYF.

V is TRBV7-2 and J is TRBJ1-4; D unresolved. Per germline, CDR1 SGHTA and CDR2 FQGNSA. The germline V and J ends were trimmed by 5 bases and 0 bases, with 13 bases remaining between them. CDR3 length: 16 residues. The CDR3 DNA reads TGTGCCAGCAGCCTTCAGGCAGCGGCAACTAATGAAAAACTGTTTTTT. It translates to CASSLQAAATNEKLFF.

The chain carries TRBV28 and TRBJ2-7; no reliable D call. The CDR3 has 14 residues. V was trimmed by 2 bases and J by 0 bases, leaving 8 bases between them. Germline CDR1 is MDHEN and CDR2 is SYDVKM. Written as DNA, the CDR3 is TGTGCCAGCAGTTTACGTACGGTCTCCTACGAGCAGTACGTC. This codes for CASSLRTVSYEQYV.

This clone was recorded a few times. The genes are TRBV4-1 and TRBJ2-1, with 8 bases lining up with TRBD1. Trimming at V came to 7 bases and at J to 1 base, leaving 12 bases not matched to a gene. The CDR3 runs to 17 residues. From germline, CDR1 is MGHRA and CDR2 YSYEKL. CDR3 protein: CASTRQGITPSYNEQFF. CDR3 coding DNA: TGCGCCAGCACCAGACAGGGGATTACCCCTTCCTACAATGAGCAGTTCTTC.

V usage is TRBV5-4 and J usage is TRBJ1-2; 9 nucleotides align to TRBD1. Germline-derived CDR1 and CDR2 are SGHNT and YYREEE (reference sequence). The CDR3 is 14 residues long. Unmatched junction bases numbered 7, after V lost 2 bases and J lost 8 bases. The CDR3 DNA reads as TGTGCCAGCAGCTTTGGGGGACAGGGAGACGGCTACACCTTC. It encodes CASSFGGQGDGYTF.

The V gene is TRBV5-1, the J gene TRBJ2-2; 12 bases are a match to TRBD1. Germline CDR1 reads SGHRS; CDR2 reads YFSETQ. CDR3 length equals 16 residues. V was clipped by 4 bases and J by 7 bases; unmatched bases: 8. CDR3 nucleotides: TGCGCCAGCAGCCCGGCCGGGACAGGGGGCGTCGGGGAGCTGTTTTTT. It yields the protein CASSPAGTGGVGELFF.

This rearrangement joins TRBV7-2 to TRBJ1-2; D gene unclear. The CDR3 spans 16 residues. In germline, CDR1 is SGHTA, CDR2 FQGNSA. V was pared by 5 bases and J by 4 bases, with 20 bases between. In DNA form, the CDR3 reads TGTGCCAGCAGCGAGTATGCGGGAGGTAACTCCTATGGCTACACCTTC. As protein: CASSEYAGGNSYGYTF.

The rearrangement joins TRBV19 to TRBJ2-3; D call uncertain. Trimming took 1 base from V and 2 from J, leaving 7 bases between them. Germline loops: CDR1 LNHDA, CDR2 SQIVND (reference sequence). This CDR3 is 14 amino acids long. The CDR3: CASSIGLFTDTQYF. CDR3 DNA: TGTGCCAGTAGTATAGGCCTATTCACAGATACGCAGTATTTT.

The chain is built from TRBV29-1 and TRBJ2-2; 13 bases agree with TRBD2. J gave up 5 bases and V 7 bases, and 10 bases lay outside the gene matches. This CDR3 is 16 amino acids long. Germline V gene data show CDR1 as SQVTM and CDR2 as ANQGSEA. For the CDR3, the DNA is TGCAGCGCGGGACTAGCGGGGCCGGGAGGGACCGGGGAGCTGTTTTTT. Its translation: CSAGLAGPGGTGELFF.

This clone was picked up one time. The V call is TRBV7-2, the J call TRBJ1-2; D uncertain. CDR1 and CDR2 from the germline V gene are SGHTA and FQGNSA. V was shortened by 2 bases and J by 8 bases, with 9 bases between the two germline ends. The CDR3 is 12 residues long. The CDR3 DNA is TGTGCCAGCAGCTTACAAGTGGGCGGCTACACCTTC. Translation: CASSLQVGGYTF.

The chain combines TRBV4-2 with TRBJ2-7, with D perhaps matching TRBD1 (6 bases). Germline V gives CDR1 LGHNA, CDR2 YNFKEQ. The CDR3 consists of 16 residues. With 0 bases removed from V and 0 bases from J, the gap between germline ends came to 12 bases. CDR3 protein: CASSQDRGSSSYEQYF. In DNA form, the CDR3 reads TGTGCCAGCAGCCAAGACAGGGGTTCGAGCTCCTACGAGCAGTACTTC.

In its sample, this clone was seen once. The chain joins TRBV7-2 to TRBJ1-3; 8 positions agree with TRBD1. The ends lost 5 bases at V and 7 bases at J; junction bases unmatched: 7. The CDR3 runs 14 residues. CDR1 and CDR2 from the germline V gene are SGHTA and FQGNSA. The CDR3 reads CASSIPGGQNTIYF. The CDR3 bases are TGTGCCAGCAGCATCCCAGGGGGCCAGAACACCATATATTTT.

CDR3 DNA: TGTGCCAGTAGTGCCGACGGACTAGCCAATGAGCAGTTCTTC. Its translation: CASSADGLANEQFF. The chain couples TRBV19 to TRBJ2-1; TRBD2 matches at 8 bases. Germline trimming cut 5 bases from V and 6 bases from J; bases unmatched to any gene: 6. The V gene's germline CDR1 is LNHDA and CDR2 SQIVND (reference sequence). CDR3 length equals 14 residues.

The gene calls are TRBV5-4 and TRBJ1-2; maybe TRBD1 (5 bases). The CDR3 covers 13 residues. The V end lost 5 bases, the J end lost 6 bases, and 14 bases lay between the germline ends. Germline V gene sequence: CDR1 SGHNT, CDR2 YYREEE (reference sequence). The CDR3 DNA is TGTGCCAGCAGTCCGTCCTTGGGGCATGGCTACACCTTC. Its protein product is CASSPSLGHGYTF.

CDR3 region: CASSFGGRRDTQYF. CDR3 coding DNA: TGTGCCAGCAGCTTCGGAGGGCGGCGGGATACGCAGTATTTT. The chain links TRBV13 to TRBJ2-3; D is perhaps TRBD2 (6 bases). From germline, CDR1 is PRHDT and CDR2 FYEKMQ (reference sequence). The CDR3 is made up of 14 amino acids. V gave up 3 bases and J gave up 6 bases, with 13 bases separating them. The whole variable domain, filled in from reference TRBV13 and TRBJ2-3, reads AAGVIQSPRHLIKEKRETATLKCYPIPRHDTVYWYQQGPGQDPQFLISFYEKMQSDKGSIPDRFSAQQFSDYHSELNMSSLELGDSALYFCASSFGGRRDTQYFGPGTRLTVL.

This chain links TRBV5-1 with TRBJ2-2, with 9 bases matching TRBD1. The CDR3 spans 15 residues. The V gene's germline CDR1 is SGHRS and CDR2 YFSETQ. Losses at the gene ends were 5 bases for V and 0 bases for J; bases not matched to a gene: 2. CDR3 DNA sequence: TGCGCCAGCAGGCGACAGGGGGCGAACACCGGGGAGCTGTTTTTT. Translation gives CASRRQGANTGELFF.